One sample yielded the 5 T cell receptor beta chains listed below, sequenced in a study of blood T cell repertoires in COVID-19. Sequencing used immunoSEQ multiplex PCR; TCRdb keeps in-frame clones, though not all of them. The table includes around 250,000 clones, about 82% detected once. Specimen: peripheral blood. The receptors stem from an elderly woman with COVID-19, enrolled during active disease.

This chain connects TRBV10-3 to TRBJ2-3; 10 bases map to TRBD2. CDR3 length: 13 residues. The V gene end was trimmed by 8 bases and the J gene end by 6 bases; junction bases not matched to a gene: 5. Germline V gene data show CDR1 as ENHRY and CDR2 as SYGVKD. The DNA of the CDR3 is TGTGCCATCTCAGCGGGGGGGCGGGATACGCAGTATTTT. Protein: CAISAGGRDTQYF.

This chain connects TRBV11-2 to TRBJ2-5, with D possibly being TRBD2 (6 bases). This CDR3 comprises 14 residues. Germline V CDR1 and CDR2: SGHAT, FQNNGV. V was pared by 2 bases and J by 5 bases, with 12 bases between. The CDR3 sequence is CASSLHQGRETQYF. The CDR3 region has the DNA TGTGCCAGCAGCTTACATCAAGGGAGGGAGACCCAGTACTTC.

V usage is TRBV10-3 and J usage is TRBJ2-5, with a weak D call TRBD1 (5 bases). Germline CDR1 and CDR2: ENHRY and SYGVKD. Trimming cost V 10 bases and J 3 bases, with 12 bases left between them. The length of the CDR3 is 12 residues. The CDR3 here is CATSLGEETQYF. The CDR3, as DNA: TGTGCCACTTCATTAGGGGAAGAGACCCAGTACTTC.

The gene calls are TRBV6-5 and TRBJ1-3; D might be TRBD1 (5 bases). CDR3 length equals 14 residues. Per germline, CDR1 MNHEY and CDR2 SVGAGI. Trimming removed 5 bases at V and 0 bases at J, with 8 bases between. The CDR3 loop is CASSRQSSGNTIYF. For the CDR3, the DNA is TGTGCCAGCAGTCGACAGTCCTCTGGAAACACCATATATTTT.

The chain has TRBV18 and TRBJ2-3; 7 nucleotides line up with TRBD2. V was clipped by 5 bases and J by 3 bases; unmatched bases: 2. The CDR3 runs to 13 residues. Germline V gene sequence: CDR1 KGHSH, CDR2 LQKENI. The CDR3 DNA sequence: TGTGCCAGCTCAGCGGGGGTTACAGATACGCAGTATTTT. It yields the protein CASSAGVTDTQYF.